These 5 T cell receptor beta chains share one sample of origin, sequenced in a study of OX40 agonist ivuxolimab in advanced cancers. Method: immunoSEQ multiplex PCR; TCRdb's copy keeps in-frame clones and lacks some. This sample carries tens of thousands of clones, 80% to 90% of them seen once, and the ten largest clones take about 15%. The sample was CD4+ or CD8+ T cells sorted from blood, taken in a trial of the OX40 agonist ivuxolimab. These TCRs come from an adult with an advanced solid tumor such as melanoma, head and neck, liver or kidney cancer.

The V gene is TRBV11-3, the J gene TRBJ1-6; D is possibly TRBD1 (5 bases). CDR1 SGHNT and CDR2 YENEEA come from the germline V gene. The CDR3 extends over 15 amino acids. V was pared by 3 bases and J by 6 bases, with 12 bases between. For the CDR3, the DNA is TGTGCCAGCAGCTTTTCTCAGGGAGGTAATTCACCCCTCCACTTT. Translated, it gives CASSFSQGGNSPLHF.

The genes are TRBV7-9 and TRBJ1-3; 9 bases align to TRBD1. Germline V gives CDR1 SEHNR, CDR2 FQNEAQ (reference sequence). V lost 5 bases to trimming and J lost 2 bases; unmatched junction nucleotides: 7. The CDR3 is made up of 16 amino acids. Here the CDR3 DNA reads TGTGCCAGCAGCCCCCGACAGGGGGAAACTGGAAACACCATATATTTT. Translated, it gives CASSPRQGETGNTIYF. Using reference TRBV7-9 and TRBJ1-3 for the parts outside the CDR3, the full variable domain is DTGVSQNPRHKITKRGQNVTFRCDPISEHNRLYWYRQTLGQGPEFLTYFQNEAQLEKSRLLSDRFSAERPKGSFSTLEIQRTEQGDSAMYLCASSPRQGETGNTIYFGEGSWLTVV.

This rearrangement joins TRBV4-2 to TRBJ2-1, with 11 bases matching TRBD2. Germline trimming cut 0 bases from V and 3 bases from J; bases unmatched to any gene: 7. The length of the CDR3 is 18 residues. Germline values: CDR1 LGHNA, CDR2 YNFKEQ. The CDR3 coding sequence is TGTGCCAGCAGCCAAGAAGCCCTAGCGGGAGGTTACTACAATGAGCAGTTCTTC. Translating gives CASSQEALAGGYYNEQFF.

This rearrangement joins TRBV27 to TRBJ1-6; D not certain. Germline loops: CDR1 MNHEY, CDR2 SMNVEV (reference sequence). V was pared by 6 bases and J by 0 bases, with 6 bases between. This CDR3 is 14 amino acids long. CDR3 in amino acids: CASRWSSYNSPLHF. Here the CDR3 DNA reads TGTGCCAGCAGATGGAGCTCCTATAATTCACCCCTCCACTTT.

This chain joins TRBV29-1 and TRBJ2-7; D not resolved. CDR1 and CDR2 (germline): SQVTM, ANQGSEA. The CDR3 totals 14 residues. Trimming removed 2 bases from V and 2 bases from J, with 13 bases in between. DNA of the CDR3: TGCAGCGTTGAACTAGGTAGGGCCACCTACGAGCAGTACTTC. This encodes CSVELGRATYEQYF.